Below, 6 T cell receptor beta chains from the same sample are listed, as sequenced in a study of blood T cell repertoires in COVID-19. TCRdb's table, derived via immunoSEQ multiplex PCR, lists solely in-frame clones and lacks some. This repertoire shows approximately 300,000 clones, 85% to 95% found once; its top ten account for roughly 3.6%. The sample consisted of PBMCs or T cells enriched from blood (not recorded which). The receptors originated from a woman aged 30 to 39 who had been exposed to COVID-19.

The J gene is TRBJ2-3, the V gene TRBV19, with 12 bases matching TRBD2. This CDR3 has 15 amino acids. Trimming cost V 6 bases and J 5 bases; bases outside gene matches: 6. Germline values: CDR1 LNHDA, CDR2 SQIVND (reference sequence). The CDR3 spells CASSPLAGGIDTQYF. For the CDR3, the DNA is TGTGCCAGTAGCCCGCTAGCGGGGGGGATAGATACGCAGTATTTT. The entire variable domain, with the rest obtained from reference TRBV19 and TRBJ2-3, is as follows: DGGITQSPKYLFRKEGQNVTLSCEQNLNHDAMYWYRQDPGQGLRLIYYSQIVNDFQKGDIAEGYSVSREKKESFPLTVTSAQKNPTAFYLCASSPLAGGIDTQYFGPGTRLTVL.

The genes are TRBV9 and TRBJ2-2, with TRBD1 matching 7 bases. Germline V gene lookup returns CDR1 SGDLS and CDR2 YYNGEE. The CDR3 has 17 residues. V lost 4 bases, J lost 2 bases, and 11 bases stayed unmatched. The DNA for the CDR3 is TGTGCCAGCAGCCCCCGAGGACAGGCGATAAACACCGGGGAGCTGTTTTTT. Translating gives CASSPRGQAINTGELFF.

CDR3 amino acids: CASSLQFRFTGELFF. The CDR3 coding sequence is TGTGCCAGCAGCTTACAGTTCAGGTTTACCGGGGAGCTGTTTTTT. J is TRBJ2-2 and V is TRBV7-6, with D unresolved. CDR1 is SGHVS, CDR2 FNYEAQ, per germline. Deletions cut 2 bases from V and 5 bases from J, with 12 bases between. The CDR3 length is 15 residues.

The chain is built from TRBV7-3 and TRBJ2-3, with D perhaps matching TRBD2 (6 bases). This CDR3 contains 13 residues. V dropped 5 bases and J dropped 5 bases, with 11 bases sitting between them. The germline CDR1 and CDR2 sequences are SGHTA and FQGTGA. The CDR3 is CASSPPGVDTQYF. In nucleotides, the CDR3 is TGTGCCAGCAGCCCCCCGGGGGTAGATACGCAGTATTTT.

The chain combines TRBV3-1 (or the pseudogene TRBV3-2) with TRBJ1-5; 10 nucleotides align to TRBD1. Germline CDR1 and CDR2: LGHDT and YNNKEL (reference sequence). The V gene end was trimmed by 2 bases and the J gene end by 5 bases; junction bases not matched to a gene: 3. The CDR3 extends over 15 amino acids. CDR3 loop: CASSQRGQGYQPQHF. DNA of the CDR3: TGTGCCAGCAGCCAACGGGGACAGGGGTATCAGCCCCAGCATTTT.

This clone was seen only a few times. The genes are TRBV29-1 and TRBJ1-4; TRBD1 aligns across 10 bases. The CDR3 consists of 14 residues. The germline V gene encodes CDR1 SQVTM and CDR2 ANQGSEA. The J segment lost 8 bases and the V segment lost 7 bases, leaving 10 bases of the junction unmatched. CDR3 coding DNA: TGCAGCGCGACCCGGACAGGGGGGACGGAAAAACTGTTTTTT. It translates to CSATRTGGTEKLFF.